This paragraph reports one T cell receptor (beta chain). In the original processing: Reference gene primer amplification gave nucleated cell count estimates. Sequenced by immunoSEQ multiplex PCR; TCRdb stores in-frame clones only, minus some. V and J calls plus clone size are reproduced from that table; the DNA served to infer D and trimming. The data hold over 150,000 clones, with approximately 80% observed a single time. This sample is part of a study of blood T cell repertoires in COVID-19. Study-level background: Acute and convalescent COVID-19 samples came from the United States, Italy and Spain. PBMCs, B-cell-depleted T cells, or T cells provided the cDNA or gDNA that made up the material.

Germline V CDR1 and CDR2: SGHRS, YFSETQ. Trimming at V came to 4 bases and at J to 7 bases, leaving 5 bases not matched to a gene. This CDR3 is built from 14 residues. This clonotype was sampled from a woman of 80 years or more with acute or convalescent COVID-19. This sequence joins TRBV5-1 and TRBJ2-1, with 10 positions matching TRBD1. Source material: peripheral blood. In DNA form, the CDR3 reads TGCGCCAGCAGCGGACGGGACAGGGGAAATGAGCAGTTCTTC. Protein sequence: CASSGRDRGNEQFF.